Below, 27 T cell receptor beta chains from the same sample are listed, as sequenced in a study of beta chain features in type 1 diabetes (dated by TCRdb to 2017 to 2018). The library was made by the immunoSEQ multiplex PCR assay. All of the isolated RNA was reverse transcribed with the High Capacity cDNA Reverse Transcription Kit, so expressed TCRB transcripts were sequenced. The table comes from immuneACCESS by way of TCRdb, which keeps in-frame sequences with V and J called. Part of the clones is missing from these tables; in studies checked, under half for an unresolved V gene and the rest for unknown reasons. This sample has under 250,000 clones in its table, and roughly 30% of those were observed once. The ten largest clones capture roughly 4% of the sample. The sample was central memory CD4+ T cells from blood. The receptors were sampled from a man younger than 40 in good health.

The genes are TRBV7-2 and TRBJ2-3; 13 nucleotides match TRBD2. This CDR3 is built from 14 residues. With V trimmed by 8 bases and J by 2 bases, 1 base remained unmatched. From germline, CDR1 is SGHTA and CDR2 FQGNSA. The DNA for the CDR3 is TGTGCCAGCGGGACTAGCGGGAACACAGATACGCAGTATTTT. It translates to CASGTSGNTDTQYF.

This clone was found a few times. The CDR3 here is CASSSNRQGQEAFF. The DNA for the CDR3 is TGTGCCAGCTCATCCAACCGACAGGGACAGGAAGCTTTCTTT. The chain joins TRBV18 to TRBJ1-1, with 7 bases lining up with TRBD1. CDR1 and CDR2 (germline): KGHSH, LQKENI. CDR3 length: 14 amino acids. The trim removed 5 bases at V and 8 bases at J, leaving 11 bases unmatched. Drawing the rest from reference TRBV18 and TRBJ1-1, the complete variable domain is NAGVMQNPRHLVRRRGQEARLRCSPMKGHSHVYWYRQLPEEGLKFMVYLQKENIIDESGMPKERFSAEFPKEGPSILRIQQVVRGDSAAYFCASSSNRQGQEAFFGQGTRLTVV.

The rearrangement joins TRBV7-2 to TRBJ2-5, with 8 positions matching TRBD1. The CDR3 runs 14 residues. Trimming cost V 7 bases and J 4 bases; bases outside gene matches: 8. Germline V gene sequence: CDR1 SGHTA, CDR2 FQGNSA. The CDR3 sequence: CASTLGQGGETQYF. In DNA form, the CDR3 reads TGTGCCAGCACCCTCGGACAGGGTGGAGAGACCCAGTACTTC.

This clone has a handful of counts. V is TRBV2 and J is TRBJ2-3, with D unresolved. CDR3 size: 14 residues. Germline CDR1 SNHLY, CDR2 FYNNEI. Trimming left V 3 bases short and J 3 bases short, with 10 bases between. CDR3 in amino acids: CASSDPGRTDTQYF. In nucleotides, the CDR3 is TGTGCCAGCAGTGATCCGGGCCGGACAGATACGCAGTATTTT. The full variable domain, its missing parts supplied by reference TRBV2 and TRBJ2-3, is EPEVTQTPSHQVTQMGQEVILRCVPISNHLYFYWYRQILGQKVEFLVSFYNNEISEKSEIFDDQFSVERPDGSNFTLKIRSTKLEDSAMYFCASSDPGRTDTQYFGPGTRLTVL.

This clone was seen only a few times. CDR3 DNA: TGCGCCAGCAGCTTGGATGCGGGGCCCACAGATACGCAGTATTTT. Residues: CASSLDAGPTDTQYF. The chain links TRBV5-1 to TRBJ2-3; D perhaps matches TRBD2 (6 bases). V was cut by 0 bases and J by 2 bases, with 10 bases left in between. Germline V gene sequence: CDR1 SGHRS, CDR2 YFSETQ. The CDR3 is 15 amino acids.

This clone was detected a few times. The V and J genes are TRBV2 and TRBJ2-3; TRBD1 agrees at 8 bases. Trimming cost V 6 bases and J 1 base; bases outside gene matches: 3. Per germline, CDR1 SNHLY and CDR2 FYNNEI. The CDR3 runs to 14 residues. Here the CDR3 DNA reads TGTGCCAGCAGCGCGGACAGGGGCACAGATACGCAGTATTTT. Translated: CASSADRGTDTQYF.

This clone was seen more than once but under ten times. CDR3 bases: TGCAGCGCCTCTTCTGGATCCGGTAGATATGGCTACACCTTC. Protein sequence: CSASSGSGRYGYTF. The chain couples TRBV29-1 to TRBJ1-2; D is ambiguous. The CDR3 extends over 14 amino acids. Trimming left V 7 bases short and J 5 bases short, with 20 bases between. Germline CDR1 reads SQVTM; CDR2 reads ANQGSEA. Full variable domain (outside the CDR3, taken from reference TRBV29-1 and TRBJ1-2): SAVISQKPSRDICQRGTSLTIQCQVDSQVTMMFWYRQQPGQSLTLIATANQGSEATYESGFVIDKFPISRPNLTFSTLTVSNMSPEDSSIYLCSASSGSGRYGYTFGSGTRLTVV.

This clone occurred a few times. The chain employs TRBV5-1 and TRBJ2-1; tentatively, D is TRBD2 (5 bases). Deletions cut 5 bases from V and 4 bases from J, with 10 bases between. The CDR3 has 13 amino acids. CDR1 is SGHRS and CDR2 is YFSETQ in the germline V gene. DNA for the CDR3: TGCGCCAGCAGTGGGGAGAATTACAATGAGCAGTTCTTC. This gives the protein CASSGENYNEQFF.

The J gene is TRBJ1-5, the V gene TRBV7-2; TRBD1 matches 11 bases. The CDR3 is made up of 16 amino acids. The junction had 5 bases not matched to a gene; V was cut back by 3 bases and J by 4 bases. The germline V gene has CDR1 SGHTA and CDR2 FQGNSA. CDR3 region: CASSFRTGGANQPQHF. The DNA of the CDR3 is TGTGCCAGCAGCTTCCGGACAGGGGGCGCGAATCAGCCCCAGCATTTT. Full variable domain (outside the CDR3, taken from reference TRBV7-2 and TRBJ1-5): GAGVSQSPSNKVTEKGKDVELRCDPISGHTALYWYRQSLGQGLEFLIYFQGNSAPDKSGLPSDRFSAERTGGSVSTLTIQRTQQEDSAVYLCASSFRTGGANQPQHFGDGTRLSIL.

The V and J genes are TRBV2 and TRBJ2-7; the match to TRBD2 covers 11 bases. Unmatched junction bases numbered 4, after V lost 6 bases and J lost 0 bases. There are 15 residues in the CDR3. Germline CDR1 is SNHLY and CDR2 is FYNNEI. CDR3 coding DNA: TGTGCCAGCAGCCCAACTAGCGGGGGCTCCTACGAGCAGTACTTC. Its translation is CASSPTSGGSYEQYF.

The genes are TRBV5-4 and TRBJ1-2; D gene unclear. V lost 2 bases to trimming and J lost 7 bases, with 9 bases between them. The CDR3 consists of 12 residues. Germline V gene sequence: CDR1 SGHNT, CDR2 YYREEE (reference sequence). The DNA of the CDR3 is TGTGCCAGCAGCTTTGGAGAAGTTGGCTACACCTTC. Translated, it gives CASSFGEVGYTF.

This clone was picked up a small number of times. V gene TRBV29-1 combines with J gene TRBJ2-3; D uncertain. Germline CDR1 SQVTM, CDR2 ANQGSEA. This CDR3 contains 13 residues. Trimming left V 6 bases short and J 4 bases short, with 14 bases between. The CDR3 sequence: CSVVIGPADTQYF. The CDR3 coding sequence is TGCAGCGTGGTTATCGGGCCGGCAGATACGCAGTATTTT.

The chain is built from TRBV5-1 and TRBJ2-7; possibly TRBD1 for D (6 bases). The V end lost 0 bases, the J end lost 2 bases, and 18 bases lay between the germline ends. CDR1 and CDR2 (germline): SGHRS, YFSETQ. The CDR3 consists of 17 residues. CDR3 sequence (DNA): TGCGCCAGCAGCTTGGCCGGGACACCAAGAAGCACCTACGAGCAGTACTTC. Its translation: CASSLAGTPRSTYEQYF.

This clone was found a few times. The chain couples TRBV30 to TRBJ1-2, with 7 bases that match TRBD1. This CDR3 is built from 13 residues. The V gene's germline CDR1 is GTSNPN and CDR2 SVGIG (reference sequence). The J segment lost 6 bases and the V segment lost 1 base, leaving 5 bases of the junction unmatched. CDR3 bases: TGTGCCTGGAGTGGACAGGGAATGAATGGCTACACCTTC. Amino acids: CAWSGQGMNGYTF.

CDR3 loop: CASSSGLAGETQYF. CDR3 nucleotide sequence: TGTGCCAGCAGTTCCGGACTAGCGGGCGAGACCCAGTACTTC. The chain couples TRBV28 to TRBJ2-5, with 11 nucleotides matching TRBD2. Looked up from germline, CDR1 is MDHEN and CDR2 is SYDVKM. With V trimmed by 4 bases and J by 5 bases, 3 bases remained unmatched. The CDR3 covers 14 residues. The variable domain in full, completed from reference TRBV28 and TRBJ2-5, reads DVKVTQSSRYLVKRTGEKVFLECVQDMDHENMFWYRQDPGLGLRLIYFSYDVKMKEKGDIPEGYSVSREKKERFSLILESASTNQTSMYLCASSSGLAGETQYFGPGTRLLVL.

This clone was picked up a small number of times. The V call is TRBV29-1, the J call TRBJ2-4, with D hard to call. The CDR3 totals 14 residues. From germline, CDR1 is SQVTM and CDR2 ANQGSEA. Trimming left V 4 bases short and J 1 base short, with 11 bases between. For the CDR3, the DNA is TGCAGCGTTGTCGGGCGAGGTGCCAAAAACATTCAGTACTTC. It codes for CSVVGRGAKNIQYF.

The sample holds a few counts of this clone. As DNA, the CDR3 is TGTGCCAGCAGCTTAGGACCTCCTTATGGCTACACCTTC. It specifies CASSLGPPYGYTF. J is TRBJ1-2 and V is TRBV7-9; D unclear. The CDR3 is 13 residues long. The V end lost 1 base, the J end lost 5 bases, and 8 bases lay between the germline ends. Germline CDR1 and CDR2: SEHNR and FQNEAQ (reference sequence).

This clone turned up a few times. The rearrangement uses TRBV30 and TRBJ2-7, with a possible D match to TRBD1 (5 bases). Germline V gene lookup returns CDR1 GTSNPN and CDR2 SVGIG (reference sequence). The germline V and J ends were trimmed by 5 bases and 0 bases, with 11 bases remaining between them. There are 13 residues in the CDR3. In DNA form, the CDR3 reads TGTGCCTGGGCGAGACAGAGCTCCTACGAGCAGTACTTC. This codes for CAWARQSSYEQYF.

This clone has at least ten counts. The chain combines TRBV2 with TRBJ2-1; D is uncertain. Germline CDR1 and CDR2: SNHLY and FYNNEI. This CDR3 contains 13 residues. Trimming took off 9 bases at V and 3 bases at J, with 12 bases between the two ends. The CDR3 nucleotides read TGTGCCAGTAACGAAAGGGACTACAATGAGCAGTTCTTC. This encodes CASNERDYNEQFF.

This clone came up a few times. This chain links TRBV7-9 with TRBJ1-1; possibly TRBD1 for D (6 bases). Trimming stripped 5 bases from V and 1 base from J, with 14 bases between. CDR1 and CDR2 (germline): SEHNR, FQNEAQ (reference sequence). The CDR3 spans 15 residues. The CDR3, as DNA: TGTGCCAGCAGCAAGACGTTAGGGGGGAACACTGAAGCTTTCTTT. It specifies CASSKTLGGNTEAFF. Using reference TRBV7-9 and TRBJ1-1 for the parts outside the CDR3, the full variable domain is DTGVSQNPRHKITKRGQNVTFRCDPISEHNRLYWYRQTLGQGPEFLTYFQNEAQLEKSRLLSDRFSAERPKGSFSTLEIQRTEQGDSAMYLCASSKTLGGNTEAFFGQGTRLTVV.

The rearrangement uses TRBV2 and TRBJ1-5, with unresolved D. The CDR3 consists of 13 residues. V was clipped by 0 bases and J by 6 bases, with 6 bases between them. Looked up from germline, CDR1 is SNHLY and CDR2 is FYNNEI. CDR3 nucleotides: TGTGCCAGCAGTGAAGCGGAGAGTCAGCCCCAGCATTTT. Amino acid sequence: CASSEAESQPQHF.

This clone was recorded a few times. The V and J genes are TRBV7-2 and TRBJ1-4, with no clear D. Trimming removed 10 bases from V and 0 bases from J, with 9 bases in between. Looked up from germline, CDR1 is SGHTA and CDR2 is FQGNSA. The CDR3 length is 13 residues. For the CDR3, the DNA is TGTGCCATCTCCGGAGCAACTAATGAAAAACTGTTTTTT. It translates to CAISGATNEKLFF.

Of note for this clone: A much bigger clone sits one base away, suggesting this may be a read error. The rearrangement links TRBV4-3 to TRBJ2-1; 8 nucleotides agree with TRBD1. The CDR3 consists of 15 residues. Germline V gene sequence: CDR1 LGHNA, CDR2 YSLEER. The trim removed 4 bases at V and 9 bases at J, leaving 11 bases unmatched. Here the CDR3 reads CASSRDGQGAGEQFF. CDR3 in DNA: TGCGCCAGCAGCCGTGATGGACAGGGCGCGGGTGAGCAGTTCTTC.

This CDR3 reads CASSQTRFEQFF. In DNA form, the CDR3 reads TGTGCCAGCAGCCAAACTCGGTTTGAGCAGTTCTTC. The chain recombines TRBV4-2 with TRBJ2-1; no firm D call. The germline V and J ends were trimmed by 2 bases and 9 bases, with 8 bases remaining between them. The CDR3 has 12 residues. Per germline, CDR1 LGHNA and CDR2 YNFKEQ.

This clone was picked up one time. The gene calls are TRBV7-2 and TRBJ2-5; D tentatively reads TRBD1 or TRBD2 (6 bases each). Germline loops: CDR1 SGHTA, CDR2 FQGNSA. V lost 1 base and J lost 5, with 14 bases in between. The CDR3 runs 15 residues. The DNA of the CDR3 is TGTGCCAGCAGCTTAGGAGATCGGGGGCAGGAGACCCAGTACTTC. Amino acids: CASSLGDRGQETQYF.

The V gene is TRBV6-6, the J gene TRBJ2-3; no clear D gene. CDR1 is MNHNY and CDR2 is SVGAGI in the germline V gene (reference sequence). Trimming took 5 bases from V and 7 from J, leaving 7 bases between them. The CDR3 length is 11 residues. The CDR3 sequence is CASSPSYTQYF. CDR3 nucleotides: TGTGCCAGCAGTCCTTCGTATACGCAGTATTTT.

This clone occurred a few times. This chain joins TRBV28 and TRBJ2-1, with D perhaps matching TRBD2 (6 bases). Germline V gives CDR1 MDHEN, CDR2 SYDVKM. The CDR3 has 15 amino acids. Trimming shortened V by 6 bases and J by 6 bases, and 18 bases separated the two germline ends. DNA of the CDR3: TGTGCCAGCAGAGGAGGCGGGACCTTAATCAATGAGCAGTTCTTC. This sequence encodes CASRGGGTLINEQFF.